This is a list of T cell receptor beta chains from one sample in a study of cytomegalovirus exposure and HLA in healthy donors. The data were produced by immunoSEQ multiplex PCR, yet TCRdb's version contains in-frame clones alone and is incomplete. Here the sample spans 100,000 or so clones, under 75% being singletons. Sequencing was done on a sample of PBMCs. These receptors all come from a man aged 45-60 years in good health and CMV-seronegative. The CDR3 runs from the conserved cysteine through the conserved F or W. The D gene is left open where the match is weak. Size values are once, few and many counts, or a class for expanded clones, and some rows have none.

clone_size: few; cdr3_length: 15; d_call: NA; v_call: TRBV28; j_call: TRBJ2-7; cdr3_aa: CASSHLVGGSDEQYF; cdr3_nt: TGTGCCAGCAGCCACCTTGTTGGGGGGTCGGACGAGCAGTACTTC
clone_size: NA; cdr3_length: 15; d_call: NA; v_call: TRBV11-2; j_call: TRBJ2-2; cdr3_aa: CASSLQGLNTGELFF; cdr3_nt: TGTGCCAGCAGCTTACAGGGACTCAACACCGGGGAGCTGTTTTTT
clone_size: NA; cdr3_length: 13; d_call: TRBD1; v_call: TRBV30; j_call: TRBJ2-1; cdr3_aa: CAWSGQGINEQFF; cdr3_nt: TGTGCCTGGAGTGGACAGGGTATAAATGAGCAGTTCTTC
clone_size: NA; cdr3_length: 13; d_call: NA; v_call: TRBV5-4; j_call: TRBJ1-1; cdr3_aa: CASSLSSNTEAFF; cdr3_nt: TGTGCCAGCAGCTTGTCCTCGAACACTGAAGCTTTCTTT
clone_size: NA; cdr3_length: 17; d_call: TRBD2; v_call: TRBV11-2; j_call: TRBJ2-1; cdr3_aa: CASSFRTSGGLYNEQFF; cdr3_nt: TGTGCCAGCAGCTTCCGGACTAGCGGGGGTCTCTACAATGAGCAGTTCTTC
clone_size: few; cdr3_length: 15; d_call: TRBD1; v_call: TRBV5-1; j_call: TRBJ2-7; cdr3_aa: CASSFGTAPSYEQYF; cdr3_nt: TGCGCCAGCAGCTTTGGGACAGCGCCATCCTACGAGCAGTACTTC
clone_size: NA; cdr3_length: 14; d_call: NA; v_call: TRBV4-2; j_call: TRBJ1-1; cdr3_aa: CASSQDRGNTEAFF; cdr3_nt: TGTGCCAGCAGCCAAGACAGGGGAAACACTGAAGCTTTCTTT
clone_size: NA; cdr3_length: 14; d_call: NA; v_call: TRBV7-2; j_call: TRBJ1-5; cdr3_aa: CASSSGRGVQPQHF; cdr3_nt: TGTGCCAGCAGCTCCGGGAGGGGAGTACAGCCCCAGCATTTT
clone_size: NA; cdr3_length: 12; d_call: NA; v_call: TRBV19; j_call: TRBJ1-5; cdr3_aa: CASSGSNQPQHF; cdr3_nt: TGTGCCAGTAGTGGCAGCAATCAGCCCCAGCATTTT
clone_size: few; cdr3_length: 13; d_call: TRBD1; v_call: TRBV5-4; j_call: TRBJ1-2; cdr3_aa: CASSPDRAYGYTF; cdr3_nt: TGTGCCAGCAGCCCGGACAGGGCCTATGGCTACACCTTC
clone_size: NA; cdr3_length: 13; d_call: NA; v_call: TRBV5-6; j_call: TRBJ2-7; cdr3_aa: CASSLAQGYEQYF; cdr3_nt: TGTGCCAGCAGCTTGGCTCAGGGTTACGAGCAGTACTTC
clone_size: NA; cdr3_length: 14; d_call: TRBD2; v_call: TRBV2; j_call: TRBJ2-7; cdr3_aa: CASSYSGYSYEQYF; cdr3_nt: TGTGCCAGCAGTTATAGCGGGTACTCCTACGAGCAGTACTTC
clone_size: NA; cdr3_length: 16; d_call: TRBD2; v_call: TRBV7-9; j_call: TRBJ2-3; cdr3_aa: CASSLTGRGVADTQYF; cdr3_nt: TGTGCCAGCAGCCTGACGGGGCGGGGGGTAGCAGATACGCAGTATTTT
clone_size: NA; cdr3_length: 19; d_call: TRBD2; v_call: TRBV7-9; j_call: TRBJ2-6; cdr3_aa: CASSLALGLAGAGANVLTF; cdr3_nt: TGTGCCAGCAGCTTAGCACTGGGACTAGCGGGAGCTGGGGCCAACGTCCTGACTTTC
clone_size: few; cdr3_length: 14; d_call: TRBD2; v_call: TRBV19; j_call: TRBJ2-1; cdr3_aa: CASRKREGPSEQFF; cdr3_nt: TGTGCCAGCAGAAAGCGGGAGGGCCCCAGTGAGCAGTTCTTC
clone_size: once; cdr3_length: 16; d_call: TRBD1; v_call: TRBV5-1; j_call: TRBJ2-1; cdr3_aa: CASSVSDRGAYNERFF; cdr3_nt: TGCGCCAGCAGTGTCTCCGACAGGGGCGCCTACAATGAGCGGTTCTTC
clone_size: NA; cdr3_length: 20; d_call: TRBD2; v_call: TRBV6-1; j_call: TRBJ2-7; cdr3_aa: CASSVQERERGGLISYEQYF; cdr3_nt: TGTGCCAGCAGTGTCCAGGAGCGGGAGCGGGGGGGCTTGATCTCCTACGAGCAGTACTTC
clone_size: NA; cdr3_length: 15; d_call: TRBD1; v_call: TRBV6-1; j_call: TRBJ1-1; cdr3_aa: CASSDGTGGDTEAFF; cdr3_nt: TGTGCCAGCAGTGACGGGACAGGGGGAGACACTGAAGCTTTCTTT
clone_size: NA; cdr3_length: 15; d_call: TRBD2; v_call: TRBV29-1; j_call: TRBJ2-7; cdr3_aa: CSVEVAAGAAYEQYF; cdr3_nt: TGCAGCGTTGAAGTTGCAGCGGGGGCCGCCTACGAGCAGTACTTC
clone_size: few; cdr3_length: 13; d_call: NA; v_call: TRBV6-1; j_call: TRBJ1-1; cdr3_aa: CASSSRDIGEAFF; cdr3_nt: TGTGCCAGCAGTTCGAGGGATATTGGGGAAGCTTTCTTT
clone_size: NA; cdr3_length: 15; d_call: TRBD2; v_call: TRBV9; j_call: TRBJ2-7; cdr3_aa: CASSALAGGSYEQYF; cdr3_nt: TGTGCCAGCAGCGCACTAGCGGGAGGTTCTTACGAGCAGTACTTC
clone_size: NA; cdr3_length: 14; d_call: NA; v_call: TRBV5-8; j_call: TRBJ2-7; cdr3_aa: CASSLVQGPSEQYF; cdr3_nt: TGTGCCAGCAGCTTGGTACAGGGCCCCTCGGAGCAGTACTTC
clone_size: NA; cdr3_length: 11; d_call: NA; v_call: TRBV7-2; j_call: TRBJ1-1; cdr3_aa: CASTGEIEAFF; cdr3_nt: TGTGCCAGCACCGGGGAAATCGAGGCTTTCTTT
clone_size: NA; cdr3_length: 15; d_call: NA; v_call: TRBV6-6; j_call: TRBJ2-7; cdr3_aa: CASSYSRLPNYEQYF; cdr3_nt: TGTGCCAGCAGTTACTCGAGGCTACCAAACTACGAGCAGTACTTC
clone_size: NA; cdr3_length: 16; d_call: TRBD1; v_call: TRBV28; j_call: TRBJ1-4; cdr3_aa: CASSLTGEVTNEKLFF; cdr3_nt: TGTGCCAGCAGTTTAACAGGGGAGGTGACTAATGAAAAACTGTTTTTT
clone_size: few; cdr3_length: 16; d_call: NA; v_call: TRBV28; j_call: TRBJ2-3; cdr3_aa: CASSSAQVGEQDTQYF; cdr3_nt: TGTGCCAGCAGTTCGGCCCAGGTGGGTGAACAAGATACGCAGTATTTT
clone_size: NA; cdr3_length: 17; d_call: TRBD2; v_call: TRBV11-2; j_call: TRBJ2-5; cdr3_aa: CASSKGRLAGVGETQYF; cdr3_nt: TGTGCCAGCAGCAAGGGGCGTTTAGCGGGAGTTGGTGAGACCCAGTACTTC
clone_size: NA; cdr3_length: 13; d_call: NA; v_call: TRBV29-1; j_call: TRBJ1-4; cdr3_aa: CSVGSRGREKLFF; cdr3_nt: TGCAGCGTTGGGAGCAGGGGACGCGAAAAACTGTTTTTT
clone_size: NA; cdr3_length: 19; d_call: TRBD2; v_call: TRBV11-2; j_call: TRBJ2-2; cdr3_aa: CASSSFTRTSGANTGELFF; cdr3_nt: TGTGCCAGCAGCTCCTTCACACGCACTAGCGGGGCGAACACCGGGGAGCTGTTTTTT
clone_size: NA; cdr3_length: 16; d_call: NA; v_call: TRBV5-3; j_call: TRBJ1-5; cdr3_aa: CARSSDSLSASQPQHF; cdr3_nt: TGTGCCAGAAGCTCGGACAGCTTAAGTGCGAGTCAGCCCCAGCATTTT
clone_size: NA; cdr3_length: 16; d_call: TRBD2; v_call: TRBV25-1; j_call: TRBJ2-1; cdr3_aa: CASGGLAGLSYNEQFF; cdr3_nt: TGTGCCAGCGGGGGACTAGCGGGTTTGTCCTACAATGAGCAGTTCTTC
clone_size: few; cdr3_length: 14; d_call: TRBD2; v_call: TRBV25-1; j_call: TRBJ2-2; cdr3_aa: CASSEVGGTGELFF; cdr3_nt: TGTGCCAGCAGTGAAGTGGGGGGGACCGGGGAGCTGTTTTTT
clone_size: NA; cdr3_length: 14; d_call: TRBD2; v_call: TRBV9; j_call: TRBJ2-7; cdr3_aa: CASGDGGRLNEQYF; cdr3_nt: TGTGCCAGCGGAGACGGCGGGAGATTGAACGAGCAGTACTTC
clone_size: NA; cdr3_length: 15; d_call: TRBD1; v_call: TRBV5-4; j_call: TRBJ2-2; cdr3_aa: CASRSGTENTGELFF; cdr3_nt: TGTGCCAGCAGATCCGGGACAGAAAACACCGGGGAGCTGTTTTTT
clone_size: NA; cdr3_length: 14; d_call: NA; v_call: TRBV5-6; j_call: TRBJ2-7; cdr3_aa: CASSLARGPYEQYF; cdr3_nt: TGTGCCAGCAGCTTGGCAAGGGGTCCCTACGAGCAGTACTTC
clone_size: few; cdr3_length: 14; d_call: TRBD2; v_call: TRBV28; j_call: TRBJ2-5; cdr3_aa: CASIGGRGRETQYF; cdr3_nt: TGTGCCAGCATCGGGGGGAGAGGGCGAGAGACCCAGTACTTC
clone_size: once; cdr3_length: 16; d_call: NA; v_call: TRBV5-8; j_call: TRBJ1-4; cdr3_aa: CASSLGQGSTNEKLFF; cdr3_nt: TGTGCCAGCAGCTTGGGGCAGGGGTCAACTAATGAAAAACTGTTTTTT
clone_size: NA; cdr3_length: 16; d_call: NA; v_call: TRBV28; j_call: TRBJ1-5; cdr3_aa: CASSDTGRGENQPQHF; cdr3_nt: TGTGCCAGCAGTGATACAGGGAGAGGGGAAAATCAGCCCCAGCATTTT
clone_size: NA; cdr3_length: 15; d_call: NA; v_call: TRBV27; j_call: TRBJ2-5; cdr3_aa: CASSFEATGQETQYF; cdr3_nt: TGTGCCAGCAGTTTTGAGGCGACAGGCCAAGAGACCCAGTACTTC
clone_size: NA; cdr3_length: 14; d_call: TRBD1; v_call: TRBV5-5; j_call: TRBJ1-1; cdr3_aa: CASTPQGAVTEAFF; cdr3_nt: TGTGCCAGCACCCCTCAGGGGGCGGTCACTGAAGCTTTCTTT
clone_size: NA; cdr3_length: 13; d_call: NA; v_call: TRBV5-1; j_call: TRBJ1-1; cdr3_aa: CASSSHPTVKAFF; cdr3_nt: TGCGCCAGCAGCTCCCACCCGACAGTGAAAGCTTTCTTT
clone_size: NA; cdr3_length: 17; d_call: NA; v_call: TRBV10-3; j_call: TRBJ1-2; cdr3_aa: CAISGGGVGKANYGYTF; cdr3_nt: TGTGCCATCAGTGGAGGGGGGGTGGGAAAAGCTAACTATGGCTACACCTTC
clone_size: NA; cdr3_length: 14; d_call: NA; v_call: TRBV19; j_call: TRBJ1-4; cdr3_aa: CASTPGSDNEKLFF; cdr3_nt: TGTGCCAGTACCCCAGGGTCAGATAATGAAAAACTGTTTTTT
clone_size: NA; cdr3_length: 14; d_call: NA; v_call: TRBV28; j_call: TRBJ1-4; cdr3_aa: CASSLPPTNEKLFF; cdr3_nt: TGTGCCAGCAGTTTACCTCCAACTAATGAAAAACTGTTTTTT
clone_size: NA; cdr3_length: 15; d_call: TRBD1; v_call: TRBV5-1; j_call: TRBJ2-7; cdr3_aa: CASSVGTGGAYEQYF; cdr3_nt: TGCGCCAGCAGCGTCGGGACAGGGGGTGCCTACGAGCAGTACTTC
clone_size: few; cdr3_length: 13; d_call: NA; v_call: TRBV10-1; j_call: TRBJ1-5; cdr3_aa: CASSESHNQPQHF; cdr3_nt: TGCGCCAGCAGTGAGTCTCACAATCAGCCCCAGCATTTT
clone_size: NA; cdr3_length: 16; d_call: TRBD1; v_call: TRBV18; j_call: TRBJ2-2; cdr3_aa: CASSPLGQGRSGELFF; cdr3_nt: TGTGCCAGCTCACCCTTGGGACAGGGGAGATCCGGGGAGCTGTTTTTT
clone_size: NA; cdr3_length: 15; d_call: NA; v_call: TRBV7-6; j_call: TRBJ2-7; cdr3_aa: CASSLVVGGGYEQYF; cdr3_nt: TGTGCCAGCAGCTTAGTGGTTGGAGGAGGGTACGAGCAGTACTTC
clone_size: few; cdr3_length: 16; d_call: TRBD1; v_call: TRBV28; j_call: TRBJ2-7; cdr3_aa: CASRQRQGRISYEQYF; cdr3_nt: TGTGCCAGCAGGCAACGACAGGGGCGCATCTCCTACGAGCAGTACTTC
clone_size: once; cdr3_length: 14; d_call: TRBD1; v_call: TRBV6-5; j_call: TRBJ1-2; cdr3_aa: CASSRGQGNYGYTF; cdr3_nt: TGTGCCAGCAGCCGCGGACAGGGTAACTATGGCTACACCTTC